Presented here are 4 T cell receptor beta chains from one specimen sequenced in a study of blood T cell repertoires in COVID-19. The repertoire was sequenced with immunoSEQ multiplex PCR; TCRdb's copy has only in-frame clones and lacks some. This sample yields roughly 70,000 clones, of which around nine tenths are seen a single time; roughly 3.9% belongs to the top ten. Sequences were obtained from peripheral blood. The source of these receptors is a man aged 65 to 85 with acute or convalescent COVID-19.

This chain links TRBV19 with TRBJ1-5, with TRBD1 identical over 9 bases. The V gene end was trimmed by 6 bases and the J gene end by 5 bases; junction bases not matched to a gene: 8. This CDR3 comprises 15 residues. Germline CDR1 reads LNHDA; CDR2 reads SQIVND (reference sequence). CDR3 sequence reads: CASSRRDRDYQPQHF. CDR3 nucleotides: TGTGCCAGTAGCCGCCGGGACAGGGATTATCAGCCCCAGCATTTT.

The chain has TRBV19 and TRBJ2-1; the D gene is possibly TRBD2 (7 bases). Per germline, CDR1 LNHDA and CDR2 SQIVND (reference sequence). V lost 11 bases and J 2 bases, leaving 19 bases between the germline ends. CDR3 length: 15 residues. CDR3 sequence (DNA): TGTGCCGCTGGGGAGGGGAGGGGGACCTACAATGAGCAGTTCTTC. Translated: CAAGEGRGTYNEQFF.

This clone has just one count. The CDR3 here is CASRGDRAAGNTIYF. The DNA for the CDR3 is TGTGCCAGCAGGGGAGACAGGGCGGCTGGAAACACCATATATTTT. The chain joins TRBV25-1 to TRBJ1-3, with 7 bases matching TRBD1. Germline V gene sequence: CDR1 MGHDK, CDR2 SYGVNS. The CDR3 has 15 amino acids. V lost 6 bases and J lost 2; bases outside the gene matches: 7.

The chain is built from TRBV29-1 and TRBJ1-2; tentative D call: TRBD1 (6 bases). The CDR3 is made up of 12 amino acids. V was shortened by 7 bases and J by 1 base, with 10 bases between the two germline ends. Germline CDR1 SQVTM, CDR2 ANQGSEA. CDR3 region: CSAGQRNYGYTF. For the CDR3, the DNA is TGCAGCGCAGGACAGCGTAACTATGGCTACACCTTC.